The clone carrying this T cell receptor (beta chain) was seen ten or more times. Its antigen remains unknown. Germline V gene lookup returns CDR1 DFQATT and CDR2 SNEGSKA (reference sequence). The CDR3 totals 13 residues. V was pared by 1 base and J by 4 bases, with 10 bases between. This record belongs to a study of blood T cells in healthy people across ages. The study's findings and limits: Diversity estimates from one million T cells were considered underestimates.

PCR was performed a second time for roughly 6 to 12 cycles using a sample-barcoded 5' primer and a J-beta primer mix. Each cDNA was tagged by a template-switch adaptor containing 12 random nucleotides. TCRdb re-derived calls from the 5' RACE reads in MiXCR, one entry per CDR3 protein. The table shows hundreds of thousands of distinct CDR3 sequences, with roughly 30% occurring only once. Material for sequencing was blood. The chain joins TRBV20-1 to TRBJ1-1; TRBD1 is a possible D gene (6 bases). The sequence was collected from an elderly woman in good health. DNA for the CDR3: TGCAGTGCTAGAGTTTGGGGGCCCACTGAAGCTTTCTTT. Protein sequence: CSARVWGPTEAFF.